The sequence of this T cell receptor (beta chain) was determined in a study of blood T cell repertoires in COVID-19. Overall study: COVID-19 samples, acute and convalescent, were from the United States, Italy and Spain. PBMCs, B-cell-depleted T cells, or T cells provided the cDNA or gDNA that made up the material.

This clone has a single count. Germline-derived CDR1 and CDR2 are SGHTA and FQGNSA. V lost 5 bases to trimming and J lost 6 bases, with 14 bases between them. The CDR3 loop spans 14 amino acids. Per the study methods: Counts of nucleated cells, estimated from reference gene primer amplification, were obtained. Sequenced by immunoSEQ multiplex PCR; TCRdb stores in-frame clones only, minus some. V and J calls plus clone size are reproduced from that table; the DNA served to infer D and trimming. The top ten hold 4.5% to 6% of the sample, which has under 95,000 clones, more than 75% seen once. The receptor comes from a woman older than 75 with acute or convalescent COVID-19. The chain has TRBV7-2 and TRBJ1-3; D not resolved. The sequencing sample was made of peripheral blood. The CDR3 is CASSPRTGVNTIYF. The CDR3 DNA sequence: TGTGCCAGCAGCCCACGGACCGGGGTAAACACCATATATTTT.